This T cell receptor beta chain was found in a study of monozygotic twins with inflammatory bowel disease. Study results and caveats: Twins with IBD were found to have lower TCRbeta diversity (inverse Simpson) than healthy co-twins. Researchers reported no repertoire similarity difference between concordant and discordant twins, possibly from limited power. Treatment differences in immunosuppression may have added variability to the repertoires of patients.

After skipping T cell sorting, the authors isolated total RNA from whole blood. No DNA is given; TCRdb re-called the 5' RACE reads and lists each CDR3 protein once. There are approximately 150,000 distinct CDR3 sequences in the sample, with 2% to 3% held by the top ten. As regards this clonotype: What it recognizes is unknown.

The sequenced sample was blood. The receptor was isolated from a human donor with ulcerative colitis or Crohn's disease, or a healthy co-twin of an affected twin (not recorded which).

CDR3 amino acids: CASTLPGAGGQPQHF. The chain carries TRBV6-2 or TRBV6-3 and TRBJ1-5; checking the TCRdb D call of TRBD1 is not possible without DNA. The CDR3 runs 15 residues. Germline values: CDR1 MNHEY, CDR2 SVGEGT.